The clone carrying this T cell receptor beta chain was observed a single time. Its antigen is as yet unknown. Per germline, CDR1 SGHRS and CDR2 YFSETQ. The CDR3 is made up of 13 amino acids. The V and J ends lost 7 bases and 4 bases respectively, with 14 bases between them. The time point is: patch test 1, 2 weeks after DPC sensitization. Treatment reported: therapeutic diphenylcyclopropenone sensitization with weekly scalp DPC. This sample is drawn from a study of human T cells and chemical hapten exposure. Study at large: Patients additionally received therapeutic doses of diphenylcyclopropenone on the scalp once a week, and this continued throughout the approximately 23-week study.

TCRdb reprocessed the RACE reads with MiXCR, giving one entry per CDR3 protein. The sample carries about 120,000 distinct CDR3 sequences, 9.5% to 13% recorded once. Study-wide results and caveats: Relative to controls, expanded TCRs formed significantly more large CDR3 similarity clusters. Since the donors had alopecia, their immune response may not be the same as that of healthy people.

The material was whole blood, obtained in connection with sensitization to the hapten diphenylcyclopropenone (DPC). The rearrangement uses TRBV5-1 and TRBJ2-5; maybe TRBD2 (6 bases). The TCR was taken from a woman aged 50 to 65 with alopecia areata. Some clones in this sample may be carry-over from other donors' samples. In DNA form, the CDR3 reads TGCGCCAGCTGGCGGGACCTCCGAGAGACCCAGTACTTC. Translated, it gives CASWRDLRETQYF.